The clone carrying this TCR beta chain was detected only once. A far larger clone is just one base off, so this is likely a read error. This sample stems from a study of blood T cell repertoires in COVID-19. Study information: There were acute and convalescent COVID-19 samples, and they came from the United States, Italy and Spain. Nucleic acid was either cDNA or gDNA, and it came from T cells, B-cell-depleted T cells, or PBMCs.

Germline V lookup: CDR1 SGHDT, CDR2 YYEEEE. The V gene end was trimmed by 4 bases and the J gene end by 3 bases; junction bases not matched to a gene: 1. The CDR3 runs 12 residues. Study processing details: Reference gene primer amplification in the assay estimated nucleated cell counts. Method: immunoSEQ multiplex PCR; TCRdb's copy keeps in-frame clones and lacks some. The DNA gave D and trimming, while V, J and clone size come from that table. This repertoire shows about 200,000 clones, 85% found once; its top ten account for 4.5% to 5%. The chain uses TRBV5-6 and TRBJ2-7; 7 bases line up with TRBD1. Sequenced input: peripheral blood. The clonotype was recovered from a woman aged 80 or older with acute or convalescent COVID-19. Here the CDR3 DNA reads TGTGCCAGCAGCCGGGACAGCTACGAGCAGTACTTC. This sequence encodes CASSRDSYEQYF.